The entry below describes one T cell receptor beta chain. These data come from a study of blood T cell repertoires in COVID-19. Across the study: The United States, Italy and Spain supplied acute and convalescent COVID-19 samples. T cells, B-cell-depleted T cells, or PBMCs provided the cDNA or gDNA that served as material.

The CDR3 is made up of 13 amino acids. Germline assignment: CDR1 LGHDT and CDR2 YNNKEL (reference sequence). V dropped 4 bases and J dropped 3 bases, with 10 bases sitting between them. Per the original data handling: Estimated nucleated cell counts came from reference gene primer amplification. Data came from immunoSEQ multiplex PCR; TCRdb stores just in-frame clones and leaves some out. D and trimming come from the DNA, and the V and J calls and clone size come from that table. The table lists about 88,000 clones, 75% to 90% of them singletons, with 11% in the top ten. The receptor's source is a man at least 80 years old with acute or convalescent COVID-19. Sequenced input: peripheral blood. This chain connects TRBV3-1 (or the pseudogene TRBV3-2) to TRBJ2-7, with D possibly matching TRBD1 (5 bases). Written as DNA, the CDR3 is TGTGCCAGCAGCCCTGGGGCCCTCTACGAGCAGTACTTC. Amino acids: CASSPGALYEQYF.